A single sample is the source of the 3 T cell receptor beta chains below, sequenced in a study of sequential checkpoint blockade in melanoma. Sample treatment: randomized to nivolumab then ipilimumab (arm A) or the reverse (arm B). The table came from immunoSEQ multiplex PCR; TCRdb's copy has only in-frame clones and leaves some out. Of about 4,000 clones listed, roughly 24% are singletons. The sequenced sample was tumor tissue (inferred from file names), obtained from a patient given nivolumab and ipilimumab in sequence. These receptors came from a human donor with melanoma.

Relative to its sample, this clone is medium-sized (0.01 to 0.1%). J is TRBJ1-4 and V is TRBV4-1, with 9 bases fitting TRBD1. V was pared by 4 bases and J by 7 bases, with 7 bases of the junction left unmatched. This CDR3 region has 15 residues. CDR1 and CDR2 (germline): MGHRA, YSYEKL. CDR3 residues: CASSPYRGLGEKLFF. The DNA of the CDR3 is TGCGCCAGCAGCCCATACAGGGGGCTCGGTGAAAAACTGTTTTTT.

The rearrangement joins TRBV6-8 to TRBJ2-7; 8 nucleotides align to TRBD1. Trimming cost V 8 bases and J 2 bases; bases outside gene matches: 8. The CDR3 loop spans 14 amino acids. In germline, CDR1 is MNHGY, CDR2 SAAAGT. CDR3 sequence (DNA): TGTGCCAGCTCCGCTCCACAGGGGGCCTACGAGCAGTACTTC. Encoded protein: CASSAPQGAYEQYF.

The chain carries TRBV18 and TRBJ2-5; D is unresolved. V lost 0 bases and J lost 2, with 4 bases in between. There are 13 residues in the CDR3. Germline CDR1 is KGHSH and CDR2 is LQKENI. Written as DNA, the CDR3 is TGTGCCAGCTCACCACCGGGGCAAGAGACCCAGTACTTC. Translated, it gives CASSPPGQETQYF.